The clone carrying this T cell receptor beta chain was observed a handful of times. The data were obtained in a study of blood T cell repertoires in COVID-19. Study as a whole: Specimens from acute and convalescent COVID-19 originated in the United States, Italy and Spain. Nucleic acid was either cDNA or gDNA, and it came from T cells, B-cell-depleted T cells, or PBMCs.

Authors' data handling: Estimation of nucleated cell counts was performed using reference gene primer amplification. Libraries were prepared by immunoSEQ multiplex PCR; TCRdb keeps only in-frame clonotypes and omits some of them. V and J calls and clone size are as listed in that table; D and trimming were resolved from the DNA. This sample has roughly 240,000 clones, with 86% found just once. The length of the CDR3 is 15 residues. Germline V gene lookup returns CDR1 SEHNR and CDR2 FQNEAQ (reference sequence). The V and J ends lost 5 bases and 2 bases respectively, with 15 bases between them. The chain couples TRBV7-9 to TRBJ2-5; weak D call: TRBD2 (7 bases). The TCR originated in a man younger than 30 with active or convalescent COVID-19. What was sequenced was peripheral blood. The CDR3 bases are TGTGCCAGCAGCCCCGGGCGGGGGCGACAAGAGACCCAGTACTTC. It translates to CASSPGRGRQETQYF. The full variable domain, its missing parts supplied by reference TRBV7-9 and TRBJ2-5, is DTGVSQNPRHKITKRGQNVTFRCDPISEHNRLYWYRQTLGQGPEFLTYFQNEAQLEKSRLLSDRFSAERPKGSFSTLEIQRTEQGDSAMYLCASSPGRGRQETQYFGPGTRLLVL.